The 18 T cell receptor beta chains listed next were all sequenced from one sample in a study of cytomegalovirus exposure and HLA in healthy donors. With 60 Vbeta and 13 Jbeta primers, the PCR was carried out. Profiled with immunoSEQ multiplex PCR; TCRdb holds only in-frame clones, not every one. This sample has about 160,000 clones, with about four fifths found just once. Specimen: PBMCs. The receptors originated from a woman aged 45-59 years in good health and CMV-seronegative.

This rearrangement joins TRBV5-5 to TRBJ1-4; 7 bases are a match to TRBD1. Germline V gene sequence: CDR1 SGHKS, CDR2 YYEKEE (reference sequence). V dropped 4 bases and J dropped 0; count of bases not matched to a gene: 15. This CDR3 has 19 residues. The CDR3 sequence is CASSLRGGTYSSTNEKLFF. The CDR3 nucleotides read TGTGCCAGCAGCCTACGAGGGGGCACTTATTCTTCAACTAATGAAAAACTGTTTTTT.

The V gene is TRBV5-1, the J gene TRBJ2-5; D possibly corresponds to TRBD1 (5 bases). This CDR3 is 13 amino acids long. Between the trimmed V and J ends, which lost 7 bases and 5 bases, there was a span of 15 bases. CDR1 and CDR2 (germline): SGHRS, YFSETQ. The CDR3 loop is CASSGQGRETQYF. Written as DNA, the CDR3 is TGCGCCAGCTCCGGGCAGGGAAGGGAGACCCAGTACTTC.

The chain recombines TRBV6-5 with TRBJ1-2, with D possibly being TRBD1 (5 bases). The germline V and J ends were trimmed by 8 bases and 8 bases, with 18 bases remaining between them. The germline V gene encodes CDR1 MNHEY and CDR2 SVGAGI. CDR3 length equals 13 residues. The CDR3 DNA reads as TGTGCCAGCTCCCCCGCAGGGCAGAGAGGCTACACCTTC. Its translation: CASSPAGQRGYTF.

This sequence joins TRBV21-1 and TRBJ1-6. TRBV21-1 is recorded as a pseudogene. The CDR3 is made up of 10 amino acids. CDR3 sequence reads: CASKFYEVHF. DNA for the CDR3: TGTGCCAGCAAATTCTACGAGGTCCACTTT.

This chain links TRBV4-1 with TRBJ2-7, with 12 nucleotides matching TRBD2. The germline V gene encodes CDR1 MGHRA and CDR2 YSYEKL. The trim removed 4 bases at V and 5 bases at J, leaving 6 bases unmatched. The CDR3 has 15 residues. The CDR3 DNA reads as TGCGCCAGCAGCCTCCTAGCGGGGGGGCAAGACGAGCAGTACTTC. It yields the protein CASSLLAGGQDEQYF.

This clone has a handful of counts. This chain joins TRBV11-3 and TRBJ2-2, with D possibly matching TRBD2 (6 bases). From germline, CDR1 is SGHNT and CDR2 YENEEA. Trimming pared 5 bases from V and 6 bases from J, leaving 10 bases between. The CDR3 is made up of 13 amino acids. In nucleotides, the CDR3 is TGTGCCAGCAGCCTAGGGACTCCCGGGGAGCTGTTTTTT. The encoded protein is CASSLGTPGELFF.

In this sample, this clone turned up a few times. The rearrangement uses TRBV9 and TRBJ2-2; TRBD2 is a possible D gene (5 bases). Germline CDR1 reads SGDLS; CDR2 reads YYNGEE. V gave up 3 bases and J gave up 1 base, with 16 bases separating them. CDR3 length equals 17 residues. CDR3 bases: TGTGCCAGCAGCGCGGGAAGTGGGTACGGGAACACCGGGGAGCTGTTTTTT. Translating it yields CASSAGSGYGNTGELFF. The full variable domain, its missing parts supplied by reference TRBV9 and TRBJ2-2, is DSGVTQTPKHLITATGQRVTLRCSPRSGDLSVYWYQQSLDQGLQFLIQYYNGEERAKGNILERFSAQQFPDLHSELNLSSLELGDSALYFCASSAGSGYGNTGELFFGEGSRLTVL.

The gene calls are TRBV6-5 and TRBJ2-5, with 7 bases matching TRBD2. Germline CDR1 is MNHEY and CDR2 is SVGAGI. J was trimmed by 5 bases and V by 4 bases; bases with no gene match: 7. The CDR3 runs to 14 residues. CDR3 nucleotide sequence: TGTGCCAGCAGTTGGGGGGGTATCCTGGAGACCCAGTACTTC. Translation: CASSWGGILETQYF.

The chain links TRBV7-2 to TRBJ2-7, with D possibly TRBD2 on 6 matching bases. The CDR3 is 12 amino acids. Trimming removed 5 bases at V and 6 bases at J, with 11 bases between. CDR1 SGHTA and CDR2 FQGNSA come from the germline V gene. This CDR3 is CASSPPEGEQYF. As DNA, the CDR3 is TGTGCCAGCAGCCCGCCGGAGGGCGAGCAGTACTTC.

The chain carries TRBV7-9 and TRBJ2-6; possibly TRBD2 for D (5 bases). The CDR3 runs 15 residues. The V and J ends lost 6 bases and 0 bases respectively, with 9 bases between them. CDR1 and CDR2 (germline): SEHNR, FQNEAQ (reference sequence). DNA of the CDR3: TGTGCCAGCAGGCGAGGGAGCTCTGGGGCCAACGTCCTGACTTTC. This sequence encodes CASRRGSSGANVLTF.

This chain connects TRBV25-1 to TRBJ1-5; 7 bases are shared with TRBD1. Germline CDR1 MGHDK, CDR2 SYGVNS. J lost 3 bases, V lost 6 bases, and 8 bases had no gene match. This CDR3 has 15 amino acids. The CDR3 region has the DNA TGTGCCAGCAGGGCCGCCGGGACAGACAATCAGCCCCAGCATTTT. Amino acid sequence: CASRAAGTDNQPQHF.

The chain links TRBV18 to TRBJ2-7, with 7 bases fitting TRBD2. This CDR3 contains 14 residues. J was trimmed by 3 bases and V by 0 bases; bases with no gene match: 2. Germline V gene data show CDR1 as KGHSH and CDR2 as LQKENI. CDR3 in amino acids: CASSPPSGGYEQYF. The CDR3 DNA sequence: TGTGCCAGCTCACCACCGTCGGGGGGCTACGAGCAGTACTTC.

This chain uses TRBV4-2 with TRBJ2-2; 7 nucleotides agree with TRBD1. The germline V gene encodes CDR1 LGHNA and CDR2 YNFKEQ. The V segment lost 0 bases and the J segment 5 bases; nucleotides outside the gene matches: 6. The CDR3 consists of 16 residues. The CDR3 DNA reads TGTGCCAGCAGCCAAGATTTAACAGGGGATACCGGGGAGCTGTTTTTT. This sequence encodes CASSQDLTGDTGELFF.

The chain recombines TRBV15 with TRBJ1-2, with D unclear. Germline V gene sequence: CDR1 LNHNV, CDR2 YYDKDF (reference sequence). The ends were cut back, 0 bases at V and 4 bases at J, with 12 bases in the middle. This CDR3 is 15 amino acids long. CDR3 nucleotide sequence: TGTGCCACCAGCAGAGATCGGTCACAGCCCTATGGCTACACCTTC. Protein product: CATSRDRSQPYGYTF.

This chain connects TRBV28 to TRBJ2-3, with 7 bases matching TRBD2. Germline loops: CDR1 MDHEN, CDR2 SYDVKM. This CDR3 comprises 16 residues. Trimming took 4 bases from V and 1 from J; bases not matched to a gene: 8. CDR3 nucleotide sequence: TGTGCCAGCAGTTCCCCCTCTAGCGGCCGCACAGATACGCAGTATTTT. Protein product: CASSSPSSGRTDTQYF. Drawing the rest from reference TRBV28 and TRBJ2-3, the complete variable domain is DVKVTQSSRYLVKRTGEKVFLECVQDMDHENMFWYRQDPGLGLRLIYFSYDVKMKEKGDIPEGYSVSREKKERFSLILESASTNQTSMYLCASSSPSSGRTDTQYFGPGTRLTVL.

The rearrangement joins TRBV11-2 to TRBJ2-7, with a weak D call TRBD2 (7 bases). The ends were cut back, 5 bases at V and 5 bases at J, with 22 bases in the middle. Looked up from germline, CDR1 is SGHAT and CDR2 is FQNNGV. This CDR3 is built from 16 residues. The CDR3 loop reads CASSLPGGQLLNEQYF. The CDR3, as DNA: TGTGCCAGCAGCCTCCCGGGGGGCCAGCTCTTAAACGAGCAGTACTTC.

This clone has only a few counts. The chain recombines TRBV7-2 with TRBJ2-7, with 11 positions matching TRBD2. The CDR3 spans 15 residues. Per the germline V gene, CDR1 is SGHTA and CDR2 is FQGNSA. V lost 4 bases, J lost 2 bases, and 4 bases stayed unmatched. The CDR3 protein is CASSSLAGVPYEQYF. In DNA, the CDR3 is TGTGCCAGCAGCTCACTAGCGGGGGTTCCCTACGAGCAGTACTTC.

V usage is TRBV19 and J usage is TRBJ2-5; 7 bases line up with TRBD1. The CDR3 consists of 13 residues. Unmatched junction bases numbered 3, after V lost 5 bases and J lost 3 bases. Germline CDR1 is LNHDA and CDR2 is SQIVND (reference sequence). Here the CDR3 DNA reads TGTGCCAGTAGTGACGACAGGGAAGAGACCCAGTACTTC. As protein: CASSDDREETQYF.